Shown below are 9 T cell receptor beta chains from a single sample sequenced in a study of blood T cell repertoires in COVID-19. TCRdb's copy holds only in-frame clones and misses some; the assay was immunoSEQ multiplex PCR. The sample lists approximately 120,000 clones; roughly three quarters were seen once. What was sequenced was peripheral blood. The receptors come from a man aged 35-49 years with active or convalescent COVID-19.

This clone has only one observation. Germline is not matched at one junction end, which may reflect a read error. The gene calls are TRBV9 and TRBJ1-1; 7 bases align to TRBD1. Germline CDR1 SGDLS, CDR2 YYNGEE. The CDR3 runs 13 residues. Here the CDR3 reads CASSEGTATGAFF. Here the CDR3 DNA reads TGTGCCAGCAGCGAAGGGACAGCCACTGGAGCTTTCTTT.

The chain is built from TRBV5-1 and TRBJ1-4, with D possibly TRBD1 on 5 matching bases. CDR1 SGHRS and CDR2 YFSETQ come from the germline V gene. Trimming cost V 2 bases and J 0 bases, with 8 bases left between them. The CDR3 consists of 15 residues. The CDR3 nucleotides are TGCGCCAGCAGCTTACAGGCCTCAACTAATGAAAAACTGTTTTTT. It yields the protein CASSLQASTNEKLFF.

The V gene is TRBV11-2, the J gene TRBJ1-1; 7 bases are a match to TRBD1. Germline trimming cut 5 bases from V and 8 bases from J; bases unmatched to any gene: 14. The CDR3 is 15 amino acids. Germline V gene data show CDR1 as SGHAT and CDR2 as FQNNGV. The DNA of the CDR3 is TGTGCCAGCAGCCCCACAACCGGGACAGTAGCAGAAGCTTTCTTT. It is translated as CASSPTTGTVAEAFF.

The CDR3 region is CASSEYRKGREETQYF. The CDR3 region has the DNA TGTGCCAGCAGTGAATATAGGAAGGGCAGGGAAGAGACCCAGTACTTC. The chain is built from TRBV25-1 and TRBJ2-5; possible D gene TRBD1, 5 bases. Trimming removed 0 bases at V and 3 bases at J, with 14 bases between. The germline V gene has CDR1 MGHDK and CDR2 SYGVNS. This CDR3 comprises 16 residues.

J is TRBJ2-1 and V is TRBV5-1; D remains ambiguous. CDR1 and CDR2 (germline): SGHRS, YFSETQ. Deletions cut 4 bases from V and 4 bases from J, with 9 bases between. CDR3 length equals 13 residues. CDR3 DNA: TGCGCCAGCAGCGAGACCGGGTACAATGAGCAGTTCTTC. Amino acids: CASSETGYNEQFF.

The chain recombines TRBV9 with TRBJ2-2, with 8 bases lining up with TRBD1. Germline V gene lookup returns CDR1 SGDLS and CDR2 YYNGEE. J was trimmed by 7 bases and V by 0 bases; bases with no gene match: 5. This CDR3 has 15 residues. The CDR3 DNA follows: TGTGCCAGCAGCGTAGCCCAGGGGGCAGTCGGGGAGCTGTTTTTT. This gives the protein CASSVAQGAVGELFF.

This clone came up many times. The rearrangement uses TRBV30 and TRBJ2-5; TRBD2 matches at 9 bases. Trimming removed 0 bases from V and 1 base from J; junction bases left unmatched: 3. The CDR3 covers 15 residues. CDR1 and CDR2 (germline): GTSNPN, SVGIG (reference sequence). Written as DNA, the CDR3 is TGTGCCTGGAGTGTAGGAGCGGGAGGCCAAGAGACCCAGTACTTC. It translates to CAWSVGAGGQETQYF. The variable domain in full, completed from reference TRBV30 and TRBJ2-5, reads SQTIHQWPATLVQPVGSPLSLECTVEGTSNPNLYWYRQAAGRGLQLLFYSVGIGQISSEVPQNLSASRPQDRQFILSSKKLLLSDSGFYLCAWSVGAGGQETQYFGPGTRLLVL.

The V and J genes are TRBV5-1 and TRBJ2-5; D possibly corresponds to TRBD1 (5 bases). V shed 4 bases and J shed 5 bases, with 12 bases lying between them. The CDR3 has 13 residues. CDR1 and CDR2 from the germline V gene are SGHRS and YFSETQ. This chain's CDR3 is CASSIQGRETQYF. As DNA, the CDR3 is TGCGCCAGCAGCATTCAGGGTCGGGAGACCCAGTACTTC.

Turning to this clone: Distinct nucleotide sequences in the sample also encode this CDR3. CDR3 nucleotide sequence: TGTGCCAGCAGCGTAGGAACGGCTAACTATGGCTACACCTTC. As protein: CASSVGTANYGYTF. The V gene is TRBV9, the J gene TRBJ1-2; D gene unclear. The germline V and J ends were trimmed by 0 bases and 0 bases, with 6 bases remaining between them. The length of the CDR3 is 14 residues. From germline, CDR1 is SGDLS and CDR2 YYNGEE.